This TCR beta chain was sequenced during a study of OX40 agonist ivuxolimab in advanced cancers. Study background: At 0.01 to 10 mg/kg, ivuxolimab was administered intravenously to patients every 2 weeks. Study observations and caveats: More expanded clones were found, on average, in CD8+ than in CD4+ T cells.

Comments on this clone: Antigen: not known.

Produced via immunoSEQ multiplex PCR; TCRdb's table is partial and in-frame only. The sample lists around 140,000 clones, less than 95% occurring once. CDR1 and CDR2 (germline): MNHEY, SVGAGI. V dropped 2 bases and J dropped 0 bases, with 8 bases sitting between them. The length of the CDR3 is 15 residues. The source material was CD4+ or CD8+ T cells sorted from blood, sampled in a trial of the OX40 agonist ivuxolimab. The chain recombines TRBV6-5 with TRBJ1-3; a weak D match, TRBD1 (6 bases). This receptor was obtained from an adult with an advanced solid tumor such as melanoma, head and neck, liver or kidney cancer. CDR3 sequence (DNA): TGTGCCAGCAGTTACGGACAGCTCTCTGGAAACACCATATATTTT. Amino acids: CASSYGQLSGNTIYF.